These T cell receptor beta chains were read from a single sample in a study of T cell responses to AZD1222 COVID-19 vaccine. TCRdb's table, derived via immunoSEQ multiplex PCR, lists solely in-frame clones and lacks some. The table has about 88,000 clones, roughly nine tenths seen once; the top ten hold around 3.5%. The sequencing here drew on peripheral blood, taken on day 0 of AZD1222 vaccination. The receptors were sampled from an adult in good health. Both conserved end residues are part of each CDR3. Each record gives: D gene, V gene, J gene, clone size, CDR3 DNA, CDR3 protein. The D gene is left open where the match is weak. Expanded clones get a size class; other rows say once, few or many, or leave the size out.

D: TRBD1
V: TRBV14
J: TRBJ1-2
size: -
DNA: TGTGCCAGCAGCCCGGGACAGCACTATGGCTACACCTTC
CDR3: CASSPGQHYGYTF

D: -
V: TRBV5-1
J: TRBJ2-1
size: -
DNA: TGCGCCAGCAGCGGCGTAGTAGCGAGCAATGAGCAGTTCTTC
CDR3: CASSGVVASNEQFF

D: -
V: TRBV7-6
J: TRBJ1-2
size: -
DNA: TGTGCCAGCAGCCCCTTGGGGGTGAGCTACACCTTC
CDR3: CASSPLGVSYTF

D: TRBD1
V: TRBV4-1
J: TRBJ1-6
size: -
DNA: TGCGCCAGCAGCCCCACGGGACAGGGTGATTCACCCCTCCACTTT
CDR3: CASSPTGQGDSPLHF

D: -
V: TRBV4-2
J: TRBJ1-2
size: -
DNA: TGTGCCAGCAGCCAAGAGACGAGAGGCTACACCTTC
CDR3: CASSQETRGYTF

D: -
V: TRBV5-1
J: TRBJ2-5
size: -
DNA: TGCGCCAGCAGCCTAAGACAGCCGAAAGAGACCCAGTACTTC
CDR3: CASSLRQPKETQYF

D: -
V: TRBV6-2/TRBV6-3
J: TRBJ2-7
size: -
DNA: TGTGCCGGCAGTCAGACCCGGTACTACGAGCAGTACTTC
CDR3: CAGSQTRYYEQYF

D: -
V: TRBV27
J: TRBJ1-1
size: once
DNA: TGTGCCAGCAGTTTAAGGGAGGGGACTGAAGCTTTCTTT
CDR3: CASSLREGTEAFF

D: -
V: TRBV18
J: TRBJ1-6
size: -
DNA: TGTGCCAGCTCACCAGAGGGTAGACCCCTCCACTTT
CDR3: CASSPEGRPLHF

D: -
V: TRBV5-6
J: TRBJ1-5
size: -
DNA: TGTGCCAGCAGCCCCCGGGGTGGACGGTCCAATCAGCCCCAGCATTTT
CDR3: CASSPRGGRSNQPQHF

D: -
V: TRBV20-1
J: TRBJ1-1
size: -
DNA: TGCAGTGCTAGAGATACAGGTGCTGCTTTCTTT
CDR3: CSARDTGAAFF

D: -
V: TRBV4-2
J: TRBJ1-2
size: -
DNA: TGTGCCAGCAGCCAGGGCGGGGTTAACTATGGCTACACCTTC
CDR3: CASSQGGVNYGYTF

D: -
V: TRBV18
J: TRBJ2-2
size: -
DNA: TGTGCCAGCTCACCACCAAGGTCGGGCACCGGGGAGCTGTTTTTT
CDR3: CASSPPRSGTGELFF

D: TRBD1
V: TRBV11-2
J: TRBJ1-2
size: -
DNA: TGTGCCAGCAGCCCCGGGACAGAGAACTATGGCTACACCTTC
CDR3: CASSPGTENYGYTF

D: -
V: TRBV7-9
J: TRBJ2-2
size: -
DNA: TGTGCCAGCAGCTTTGAGGCTTGGGGGGAGCTGTTTTTT
CDR3: CASSFEAWGELFF

D: -
V: TRBV7-2
J: TRBJ2-5
size: -
DNA: TGTGCCAGCAGCTTAGGCGTTTCTGGGCAACTTTCCCAAGCGACCCAGTACTTC
CDR3: CASSLGVSGQLSQATQYF

D: -
V: TRBV24-1
J: TRBJ1-1
size: -
DNA: TGTGCCACCAGTGATTCTTCAATCGACAGTTTGAACACTGAAGCTTTCTTT
CDR3: CATSDSSIDSLNTEAFF

D: TRBD2
V: TRBV24-1
J: TRBJ2-3
size: -
DNA: TGTGCCACCAGTGACCCTAGCGGGGGGGCCGCAGATACGCAGTATTTT
CDR3: CATSDPSGGAADTQYF

D: TRBD1
V: TRBV6-5
J: TRBJ1-2
size: -
DNA: TGTGCCAGCAGTTATGGACAGGGGGCGAACTATGGCTACACCTTC
CDR3: CASSYGQGANYGYTF

D: -
V: TRBV3-1/TRBV3-2
J: TRBJ2-1
size: -
DNA: TGTGCCAGCAGCAAGAGCGGCACAGTGGAACAGTTCTTC
CDR3: CASSKSGTVEQFF

D: TRBD1
V: TRBV3-1/TRBV3-2
J: TRBJ2-5
size: -
DNA: TGTGCCAGCAGCAAATGGACAGGGGGAACGGAGACCCAGTACTTC
CDR3: CASSKWTGGTETQYF

D: -
V: TRBV5-1
J: TRBJ1-3
size: once
DNA: TGCGCCAGCAGCCTTCAGGAAAGTGGGAACACCATATATTTT
CDR3: CASSLQESGNTIYF

D: -
V: TRBV11-3
J: TRBJ2-1
size: -
DNA: TGTGCCAGCAGCTTAGGGGTGGGAAGCTCCTACAATGAGCAGTTCTTC
CDR3: CASSLGVGSSYNEQFF

D: -
V: TRBV6-2/TRBV6-3
J: TRBJ1-2
size: few
DNA: TGTGCCAGCAGTCGGAGCCCCCGGAACCTCTATGGCTACACCTTC
CDR3: CASSRSPRNLYGYTF

D: -
V: TRBV10-2
J: TRBJ1-4
size: -
DNA: TGCGCCAGCAGTGAGTCGATGGATAAACTGTTTTTT
CDR3: CASSESMDKLFF